The entry below gives a single TCR beta chain sequence along with its context. Its antigen is as yet unknown. This entry comes from a study of Ad26.COV2.S vaccination and SARS-CoV-2 variants. In the study overall: Ad26.COV2.S given intramuscularly, once or twice 56 days apart.

Findings and limits, study-wide: While placebo recipients had lower spike-specific TCR breadth, vaccine recipients had more.

TCRdb's table, derived via immunoSEQ multiplex PCR, lists solely in-frame clones and lacks some. The sample has around 250,000 clones; roughly 85% are singletons. This sample's treatment: 15 to 20 received Ad26.COV2.S at low or high dose, single or two shots; roughly five received placebo; per-sample allocation not given. Specimen acquisition occurred on day 63 following the initial vaccine or placebo injection. Aged 18-55 years, donor was enrolled in Boston around 2020. The CDR3 runs 16 residues. The germline V gene has CDR1 SGHTA and CDR2 FQGTGA. With V trimmed by 0 bases and J by 5 bases, 5 bases remained unmatched.

V and J are TRBV7-3 and TRBJ2-2; TRBD2 agrees at 8 bases. Here the sequenced sample was peripheral blood, taken in a trial of Ad26.COV2.S vaccine versus placebo. The clonotype originates from a person aged 18 to 59 who received the Ad26.COV2.S COVID-19 vaccine or a placebo. The CDR3 bases are TGTGCCAGCAGCTTAACGATAGCGGGGAGGACCGGGGAGCTGTTTTTT. Translating it yields CASSLTIAGRTGELFF.